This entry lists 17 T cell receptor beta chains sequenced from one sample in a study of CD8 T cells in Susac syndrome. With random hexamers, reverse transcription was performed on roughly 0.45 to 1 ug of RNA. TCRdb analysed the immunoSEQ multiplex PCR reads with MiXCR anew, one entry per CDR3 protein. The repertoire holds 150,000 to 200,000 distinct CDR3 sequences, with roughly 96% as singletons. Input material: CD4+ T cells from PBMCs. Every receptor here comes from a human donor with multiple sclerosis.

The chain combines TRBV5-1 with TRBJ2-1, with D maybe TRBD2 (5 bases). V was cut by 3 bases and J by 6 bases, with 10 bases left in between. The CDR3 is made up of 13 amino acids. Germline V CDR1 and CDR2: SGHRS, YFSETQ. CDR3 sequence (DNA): TGCGCCAGCAGCTCAGCTAGCTTCAATGAGCAGTTCTTC. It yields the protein CASSSASFNEQFF.

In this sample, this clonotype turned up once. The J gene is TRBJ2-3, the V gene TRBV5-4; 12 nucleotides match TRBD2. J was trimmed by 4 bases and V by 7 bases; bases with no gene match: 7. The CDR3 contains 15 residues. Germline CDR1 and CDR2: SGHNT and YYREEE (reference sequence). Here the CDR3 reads CASSPSGRASDTQYF. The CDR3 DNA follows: TGTGCCAGCTCACCTAGCGGGAGGGCCTCAGATACGCAGTATTTT.

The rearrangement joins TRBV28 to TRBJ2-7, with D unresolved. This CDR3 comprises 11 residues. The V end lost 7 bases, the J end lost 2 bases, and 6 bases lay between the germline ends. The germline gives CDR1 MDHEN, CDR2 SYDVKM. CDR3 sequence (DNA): TGTGCCAGCAAGACCCCCTACGAGCAGTACTTC. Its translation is CASKTPYEQYF.

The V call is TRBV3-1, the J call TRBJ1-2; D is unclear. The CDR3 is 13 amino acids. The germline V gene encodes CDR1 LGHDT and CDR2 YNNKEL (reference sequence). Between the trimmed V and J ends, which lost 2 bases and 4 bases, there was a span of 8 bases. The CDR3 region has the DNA TGTGCCAGCAGCCAAACCGGAATCTATGGCTACACCTTC. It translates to CASSQTGIYGYTF.

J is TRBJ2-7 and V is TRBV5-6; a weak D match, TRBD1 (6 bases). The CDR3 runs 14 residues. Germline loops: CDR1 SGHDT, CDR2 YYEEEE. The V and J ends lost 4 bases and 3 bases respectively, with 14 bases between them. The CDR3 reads CASSAWTDYYEQYF. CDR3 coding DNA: TGTGCCAGCAGCGCGTGGACAGATTACTACGAGCAGTACTTC.

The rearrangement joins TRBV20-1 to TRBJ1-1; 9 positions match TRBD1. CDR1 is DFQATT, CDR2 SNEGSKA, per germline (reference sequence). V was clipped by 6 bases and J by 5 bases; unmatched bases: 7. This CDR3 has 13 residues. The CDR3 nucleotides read TGCAGTGCGGGGGGACAGGGCGGTACTGAAGCTTTCTTT. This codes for CSAGGQGGTEAFF.

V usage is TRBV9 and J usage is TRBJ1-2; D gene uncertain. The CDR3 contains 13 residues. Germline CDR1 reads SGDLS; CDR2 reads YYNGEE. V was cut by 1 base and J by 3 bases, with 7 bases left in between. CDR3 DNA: TGTGCCAGCAGCGTAATTGGGCACTATGGCTACACCTTC. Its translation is CASSVIGHYGYTF.

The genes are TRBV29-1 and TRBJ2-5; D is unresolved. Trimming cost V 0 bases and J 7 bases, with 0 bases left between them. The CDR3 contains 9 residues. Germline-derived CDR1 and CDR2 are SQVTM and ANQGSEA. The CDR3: CSVEETQYF. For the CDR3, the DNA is TGCAGCGTTGAAGAGACCCAGTACTTC.

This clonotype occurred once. The CDR3 is CAWSIGGEWDGYTF. In DNA form, the CDR3 reads TGTGCCTGGAGCATAGGAGGGGAATGGGATGGCTACACCTTC. The rearrangement uses TRBV30 and TRBJ1-2, with D perhaps TRBD1 (5 bases). This CDR3 comprises 14 residues. CDR1 GTSNPN and CDR2 SVGIG come from the germline V gene (reference sequence). V was pared by 3 bases and J by 6 bases, with 17 bases between.

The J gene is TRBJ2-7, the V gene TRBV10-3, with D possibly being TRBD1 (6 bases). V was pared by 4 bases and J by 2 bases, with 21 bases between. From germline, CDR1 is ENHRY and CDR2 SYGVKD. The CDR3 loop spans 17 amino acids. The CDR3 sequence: CAISGTRDTPLPYEQYF. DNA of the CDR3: TGTGCCATCAGTGGGACCCGGGACACCCCTCTCCCCTACGAGCAGTACTTC.

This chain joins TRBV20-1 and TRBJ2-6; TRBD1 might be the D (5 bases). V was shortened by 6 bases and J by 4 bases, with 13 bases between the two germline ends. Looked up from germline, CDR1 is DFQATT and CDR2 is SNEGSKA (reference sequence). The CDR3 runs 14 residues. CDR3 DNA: TGCAGTGCCAGGGTTGCAACCGGGGCCAACGTCCTGACTTTC. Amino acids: CSARVATGANVLTF.

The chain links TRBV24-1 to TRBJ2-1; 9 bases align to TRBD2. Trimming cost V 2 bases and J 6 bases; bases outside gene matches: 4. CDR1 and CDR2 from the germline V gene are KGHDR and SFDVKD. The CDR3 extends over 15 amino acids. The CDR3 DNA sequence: TGTGCCACCAGTGATTCCCCTAGCGGGATCAATGAGCAGTTCTTC. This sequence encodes CATSDSPSGINEQFF.

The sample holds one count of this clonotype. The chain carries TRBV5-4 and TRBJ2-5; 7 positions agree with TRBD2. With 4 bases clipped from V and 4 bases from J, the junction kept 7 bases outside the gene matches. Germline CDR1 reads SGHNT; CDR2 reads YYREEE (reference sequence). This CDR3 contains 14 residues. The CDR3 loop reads CASSPEAGLETQYF. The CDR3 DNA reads TGTGCCAGCAGCCCAGAAGCGGGGTTAGAGACCCAGTACTTC.

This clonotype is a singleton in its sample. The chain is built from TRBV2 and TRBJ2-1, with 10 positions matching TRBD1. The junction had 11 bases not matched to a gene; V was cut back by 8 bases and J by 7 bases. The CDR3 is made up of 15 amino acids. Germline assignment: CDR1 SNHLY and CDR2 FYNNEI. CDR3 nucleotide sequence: TGTGCCAGCGGAAAAGGGACAGGGGTCGGGAATGAGCAGTTCTTC. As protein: CASGKGTGVGNEQFF. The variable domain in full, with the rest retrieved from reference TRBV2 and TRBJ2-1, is EPEVTQTPSHQVTQMGQEVILRCVPISNHLYFYWYRQILGQKVEFLVSFYNNEISEKSEIFDDQFSVERPDGSNFTLKIRSTKLEDSAMYFCASGKGTGVGNEQFFGPGTRLTVL.

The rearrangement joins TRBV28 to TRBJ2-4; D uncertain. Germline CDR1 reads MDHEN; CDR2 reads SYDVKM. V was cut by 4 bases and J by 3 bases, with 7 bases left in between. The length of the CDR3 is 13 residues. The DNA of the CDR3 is TGTGCCAGCAGTTCCTGGGACAAAAACATTCAGTACTTC. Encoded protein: CASSSWDKNIQYF.

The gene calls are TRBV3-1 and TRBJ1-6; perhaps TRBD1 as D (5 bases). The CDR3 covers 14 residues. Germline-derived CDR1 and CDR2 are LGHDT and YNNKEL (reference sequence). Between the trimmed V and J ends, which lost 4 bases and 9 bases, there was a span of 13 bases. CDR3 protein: CASSPGRAGSPLHF. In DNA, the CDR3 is TGTGCCAGCAGCCCCGGCAGGGCGGGTTCACCCCTCCACTTT.

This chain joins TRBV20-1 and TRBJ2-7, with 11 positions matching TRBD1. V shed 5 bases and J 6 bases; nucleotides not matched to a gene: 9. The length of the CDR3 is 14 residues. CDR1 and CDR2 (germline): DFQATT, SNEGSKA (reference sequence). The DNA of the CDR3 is TGCAGTGCTTCGACCACGGGACAGGGGGTCGAGCAGTACTTC. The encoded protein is CSASTTGQGVEQYF.